This T cell receptor (beta chain) appears in the sequencing data of a study of T cell responses to AZD1222 COVID-19 vaccine. Points from the study as a whole: Researchers report vaccine-associated CD4 TCRs spanning spike, with dominance at 160-218 and 743-854.

Germline values: CDR1 LGHNA, CDR2 YNFKEQ. Germline trimming cut 1 base from V and 6 bases from J; bases unmatched to any gene: 13. This CDR3 has 18 residues. Concerning this clone: Its antigen is unknown.

Repertoires were generated with immunoSEQ multiplex PCR, while TCRdb's copy carries only in-frame clones and drops some. The sample holds fewer than 130,000 clones; about 81% are singletons and the top ten take 4% to 5%. This receptor was taken from an adult in good health. The input for sequencing was peripheral blood, taken on day 0 of AZD1222 vaccination. V usage is TRBV4-2 and J usage is TRBJ2-3; 10 bases fit TRBD2. CDR3 amino acids: CASSQAGTSESVGDTQYF. The CDR3 nucleotides read TGTGCCAGCAGCCAAGCCGGGACTAGCGAGTCTGTAGGGGATACGCAGTATTTT.